A single T cell receptor beta chain is shown here with its context. Antigen: not known. The entry originates in a study of T cell responses to AZD1222 COVID-19 vaccine. Regarding the study as a whole: The sample set comprised mostly white British donors with more females, and clonal diversity was possibly underestimated.

Assay used: immunoSEQ multiplex PCR; TCRdb lists only in-frame clones, some missing. The sample has roughly 84,000 clones, about 85% seen once. Sequencing used peripheral blood, obtained on day 0 of AZD1222 vaccination. This sequence was found in an adult in good health.

CDR3 nucleotide sequence: TGTGCCAGCAGCTTAGTCGACAGGGCTGAAAAACTGTTTTTT. This gives the protein CASSLVDRAEKLFF. The gene calls are TRBV7-9 and TRBJ1-4; 7 nucleotides align to TRBD1. Germline loops: CDR1 SEHNR, CDR2 FQNEAQ (reference sequence). V was pared by 1 base and J by 7 bases, with 3 bases of the junction left unmatched. CDR3 length equals 14 residues. The variable domain in full, completed from reference TRBV7-9 and TRBJ1-4, reads DTGVSQNPRHKITKRGQNVTFRCDPISEHNRLYWYRQTLGQGPEFLTYFQNEAQLEKSRLLSDRFSAERPKGSFSTLEIQRTEQGDSAMYLCASSLVDRAEKLFFGSGTQLSVL.